This TCR beta chain was recovered during a study of cytomegalovirus exposure and HLA in healthy donors. General study results and limits: Confirmation was obtained in vitro that a few CMV-associated chains are specific for CMV antigens. A link between a missense DCLRE1C variant and TCR beta V- and J-gene trimming emerged from a later analysis. Some highly shared sequence variants likely arose as a pipeline artifact.

PCR employed 60 Vbeta and 13 Jbeta primers. Clones were read by immunoSEQ multiplex PCR, and TCRdb kept only the in-frame ones, dropping some. The sample shows 150,000 to 200,000 clones, over 70% of them seen only once. About this clone itself: Antigen specificity is unknown.

The CDR3 has 13 amino acids. Per the germline V gene, CDR1 is SGHTS and CDR2 is YDEGEE. After removal of 2 bases from V and 2 bases from J, the junction contained 1 base not matched to a gene. This TCR derives from a man aged 18 to 29 in good health and CMV-seropositive. The chain uses TRBV5-8 and TRBJ2-7; 7 bases align to TRBD1. Sequencing was carried out using PBMCs. CDR3 coding DNA: TGTGCCAGCAGCTTCACAGGGGCCTACGAGCAGTACTTC. This translates into CASSFTGAYEQYF. Full variable domain (missing parts from reference TRBV5-8 and TRBJ2-7): EAGVTQSPTHLIKTRGQQATLRCSPISGHTSVYWYQQALGLGLQFLLWYDEGEERNRGNFPPRFSGRQFPNYSSELNVNALELEDSALYLCASSFTGAYEQYFGPGTRLTVT.